This T cell receptor (beta chain) appears in the sequencing data of a study of T cell repertoires in cytomegalovirus infection. This clonotype has at least ten counts. The antigen is undetermined. TCRdb independently ran MiXCR on the reads; one entry per CDR3 protein. The table shows 310,000 or so distinct CDR3 sequences, with under 30% occurring only once. CDR1 is SGHTA, CDR2 FQGNSA, per germline. Trimming took 3 bases from V and 5 from J, leaving 13 bases between them. The CDR3 is 15 amino acids. Whole-study results and caveats: Ex vivo responses were dominated by HLA-C-restricted CMV-specific TCR beta clonotypes.

The chain combines TRBV7-2 with TRBJ1-4; possible D gene TRBD1, 6 bases. This TCR came from a human donor in good health (CMV status not recorded). Some clones in this sample may be carry-over from other donors' samples. Specimen: PBMCs. CDR3 sequence: CASSFTGHPNEKLFF. In DNA, the CDR3 is TGTGCCAGCAGCTTCACAGGGCATCCGAATGAAAAACTGTTTTTT.